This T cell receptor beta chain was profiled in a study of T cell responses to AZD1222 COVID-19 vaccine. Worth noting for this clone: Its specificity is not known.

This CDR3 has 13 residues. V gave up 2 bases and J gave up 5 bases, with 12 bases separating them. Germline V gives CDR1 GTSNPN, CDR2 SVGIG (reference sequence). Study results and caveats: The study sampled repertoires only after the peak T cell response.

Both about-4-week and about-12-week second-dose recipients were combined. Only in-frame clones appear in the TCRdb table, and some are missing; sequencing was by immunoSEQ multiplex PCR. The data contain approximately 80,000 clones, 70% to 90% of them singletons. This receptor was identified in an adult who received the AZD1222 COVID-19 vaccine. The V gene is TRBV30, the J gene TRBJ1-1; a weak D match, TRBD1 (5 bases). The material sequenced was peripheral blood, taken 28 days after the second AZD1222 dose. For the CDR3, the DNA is TGTGCCTGGAGTCAGCAGGGAAGGACTGAAGCTTTCTTT. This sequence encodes CAWSQQGRTEAFF.